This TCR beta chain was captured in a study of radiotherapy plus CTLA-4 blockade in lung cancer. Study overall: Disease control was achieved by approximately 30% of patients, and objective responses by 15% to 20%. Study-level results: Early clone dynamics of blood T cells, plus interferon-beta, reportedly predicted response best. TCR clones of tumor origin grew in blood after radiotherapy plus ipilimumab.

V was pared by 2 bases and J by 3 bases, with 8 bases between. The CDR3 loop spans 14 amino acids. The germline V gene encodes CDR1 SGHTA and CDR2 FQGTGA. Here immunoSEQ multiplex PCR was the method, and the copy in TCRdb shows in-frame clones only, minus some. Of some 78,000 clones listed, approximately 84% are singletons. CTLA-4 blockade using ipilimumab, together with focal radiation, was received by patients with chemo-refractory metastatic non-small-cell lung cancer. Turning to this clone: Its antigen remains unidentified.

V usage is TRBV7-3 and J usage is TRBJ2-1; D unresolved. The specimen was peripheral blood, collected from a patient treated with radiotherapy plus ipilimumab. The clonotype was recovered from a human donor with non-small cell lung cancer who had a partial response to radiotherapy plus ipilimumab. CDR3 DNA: TGTGCCAGCAGCTTATATTCTCTCTACAATGAGCAGTTCTTC. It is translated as CASSLYSLYNEQFF. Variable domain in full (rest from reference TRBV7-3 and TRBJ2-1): GAGVSQTPSNKVTEKGKYVELRCDPISGHTALYWYRQSLGQGPEFLIYFQGTGAADDSGLPNDRFFAVRPEGSVSTLKIQRTERGDSAVYLCASSLYSLYNEQFFGPGTRLTVL.